The clone carrying this T cell receptor beta chain has just one count. Other nucleotide sequences in the sample specify the same CDR3. The CDR3 extends over 15 amino acids. V dropped 5 bases and J dropped 1; count of bases not matched to a gene: 4. Germline assignment: CDR1 MNHEY and CDR2 SMNVEV (reference sequence). This entry belongs to a study of blood T cell repertoires in COVID-19. Study information: Sites across the United States, Italy and Spain contributed samples from acute and convalescent COVID-19.

Profiling relied on immunoSEQ multiplex PCR, and the TCRdb table lists in-frame clones only, not all of them. Of some 330,000 clones listed, around 87% were seen once; the top ten hold approximately 4%. Sequenced material: peripheral blood. The rearrangement uses TRBV27 and TRBJ1-5; 8 bases agree with TRBD1. This sequence originates from a woman between 45 and 60 years old with active or convalescent COVID-19. CDR3 nucleotides: TGTGCCAGCAGTCTCGGACAGGGCAGCAATCAGCCCCAGCATTTT. Amino acid sequence: CASSLGQGSNQPQHF.